The 19 T cell receptor beta chains presented below share a single source sample, sequenced in a study of CD8+CD57+ T cells in acquired aplastic anemia. The template used for profiling TCR beta VDJ and CDR3 was genomic DNA. TCRdb processed the reads anew with MiXCR; each CDR3 protein has one entry. The table records approximately 40,000 distinct CDR3 sequences, 60% to 70% of them present only once. Patients sequenced had flow cytometry evidence of CD8+CD57+ cell expansion. Sequencing was performed on sorted CD4+, CD8+, or CD8+CD57+ T cells (not recorded which) from PBMCs. The origin of the receptors is a human donor with aplastic anemia.

This chain connects TRBV19 to TRBJ2-5, with TRBD2 matching over 10 bases. Germline V gene sequence: CDR1 LNHDA, CDR2 SQIVND (reference sequence). The CDR3 covers 15 residues. J was trimmed by 4 bases and V by 5 bases; bases with no gene match: 7. The CDR3 loop is CASSPAGGPRETQYF. The CDR3 coding sequence is TGTGCCAGTAGTCCAGCGGGGGGGCCTAGAGAGACCCAGTACTTC.

This chain joins TRBV29-1 and TRBJ1-5; D may be TRBD1 (6 bases). CDR1 SQVTM and CDR2 ANQGSEA come from the germline V gene. Trimming removed 7 bases from V and 5 bases from J, with 15 bases in between. The CDR3 extends over 13 amino acids. CDR3 nucleotide sequence: TGCAGCGCCCGAGCAGGGGTCGATCAGCCCCAGCATTTT. Encoded protein: CSARAGVDQPQHF.

This clonotype was found a few times. The CDR3 sequence: CSVQGNGNEKLFF. The DNA of the CDR3 is TGCAGCGTTCAAGGAAACGGAAATGAAAAACTGTTTTTT. The rearrangement uses TRBV29-1 and TRBJ1-4; D is undetermined. CDR1 is SQVTM, CDR2 ANQGSEA, per germline. V lost 5 bases, J lost 5 bases, and 12 bases lay in between. There are 13 residues in the CDR3. Variable domain in full (rest from reference TRBV29-1 and TRBJ1-4): SAVISQKPSRDICQRGTSLTIQCQVDSQVTMMFWYRQQPGQSLTLIATANQGSEATYESGFVIDKFPISRPNLTFSTLTVSNMSPEDSSIYLCSVQGNGNEKLFFGSGTQLSVL.

The chain recombines TRBV7-3 with TRBJ1-2, with D maybe TRBD1 (6 bases). Germline CDR1 and CDR2: SGHTA and FQGTGA. The CDR3 has 15 amino acids. V was clipped by 5 bases and J by 2 bases, with 15 bases between them. The CDR3 protein is CASSPGTKLNYGYTF. CDR3 in DNA: TGTGCCAGCAGCCCCGGGACAAAACTAAACTATGGCTACACCTTC.

This sequence joins TRBV10-3 and TRBJ1-6; 9 nucleotides match TRBD1. Germline V lookup: CDR1 ENHRY, CDR2 SYGVKD. The CDR3 has 14 amino acids. Germline trimming cut 6 bases from V and 8 bases from J; bases unmatched to any gene: 5. CDR3 residues: CAISPQGADSPLHF. The CDR3 nucleotides are TGTGCCATCAGCCCACAGGGGGCTGATTCACCCCTCCACTTT.

With regard to this clonotype: A read error may explain this, as a much larger clone is one base away. The chain links TRBV7-8 to TRBJ2-7, with D unclear. This CDR3 has 15 amino acids. From germline, CDR1 is SGHVS and CDR2 FQNEAQ. The CDR3 DNA reads TGCGCCAGCAGCCAAGATTCCGTCCCGGACTACGAGCAGTACTTC. Its protein product is CASSQDSVPDYEQYF.

CDR3 protein: CASSAFGTEETQYF. In nucleotides, the CDR3 is TGTGCCAGCAGTGCGTTCGGGACAGAAGAGACCCAGTACTTC. This chain joins TRBV25-1 and TRBJ2-5; 7 bases are shared with TRBD1. Germline CDR1 reads MGHDK; CDR2 reads SYGVNS. Trimming cost V 4 bases and J 3 bases; bases outside gene matches: 5. This CDR3 region has 14 residues. Looking up the rest from reference TRBV25-1 and TRBJ2-5 gives the full variable domain: EADIYQTPRYLVIGTGKKITLECSQTMGHDKMYWYQQDPGMELHLIHYSYGVNSTEKGDLSSESTVSRIRTEHFPLTLESARPSHTSQYLCASSAFGTEETQYFGPGTRLLVL.

The chain couples TRBV7-9 to TRBJ2-7, with 7 positions matching TRBD2. CDR3 length equals 12 residues. V lost 7 bases to trimming and J lost 4 bases; unmatched junction nucleotides: 4. Germline V gene data show CDR1 as SEHNR and CDR2 as FQNEAQ (reference sequence). In nucleotides, the CDR3 is TGTGCCAGCAACTACGGGGGGTACGAGCAGTACTTC. It codes for CASNYGGYEQYF.

The chain joins TRBV2 to TRBJ2-1; D could derive from TRBD1 or TRBD2 (5 bases each). The ends were cut back, 6 bases at V and 0 bases at J, with 12 bases in the middle. Germline CDR1 and CDR2: SNHLY and FYNNEI. The CDR3 contains 15 residues. CDR3 in amino acids: CASSSLGTSYNEQFF. In nucleotides, the CDR3 is TGTGCCAGCAGCAGTCTCGGGACCTCCTACAATGAGCAGTTCTTC. The whole variable domain, remainder taken from reference TRBV2 and TRBJ2-1, is EPEVTQTPSHQVTQMGQEVILRCVPISNHLYFYWYRQILGQKVEFLVSFYNNEISEKSEIFDDQFSVERPDGSNFTLKIRSTKLEDSAMYFCASSSLGTSYNEQFFGPGTRLTVL.

This chain links TRBV29-1 with TRBJ2-7; maybe TRBD1 (6 bases). Germline V gives CDR1 SQVTM, CDR2 ANQGSEA. The CDR3 is 12 residues long. With 4 bases removed from V and 5 bases from J, the gap between germline ends came to 12 bases. CDR3 in DNA: TGCAGCGTTGCAGGGGCAACGAACGAGCAGTACTTC. It specifies CSVAGATNEQYF.

The chain uses TRBV5-6 and TRBJ2-1; D possibly corresponds to TRBD2 (5 bases). CDR1 is SGHDT, CDR2 YYEEEE, per germline. With 4 bases removed from V and 4 bases from J, the gap between germline ends came to 15 bases. The CDR3 length is 15 residues. The CDR3 here is CASSLPTREYNEQFF. Written as DNA, the CDR3 is TGTGCCAGCAGCCTACCGACAAGGGAGTACAATGAGCAGTTCTTC.

The chain combines TRBV29-1 with TRBJ1-6; tentative D call: TRBD1 (6 bases). Germline V gene sequence: CDR1 SQVTM, CDR2 ANQGSEA. This CDR3 comprises 19 residues. The CDR3 sequence: CTGRGAGHIGGIHNSPLHF. The CDR3 DNA follows: TGCACCGGTAGGGGGGCAGGCCACATTGGAGGTATCCATAATTCACCCCTCCACTTT.

This clonotype was seen at least ten times. V and J are TRBV7-2 and TRBJ2-7, with TRBD2 matching 12 bases. Germline CDR1 is SGHTA and CDR2 is FQGNSA. J lost 7 bases, V lost 3 bases, and 7 bases had no gene match. This CDR3 comprises 15 residues. CDR3 in amino acids: CASSFLAGGVGEQYF. In nucleotides, the CDR3 is TGTGCCAGCAGCTTCCTAGCGGGGGGGGTGGGGGAGCAGTACTTC.

V usage is TRBV19 and J usage is TRBJ1-2; 8 nucleotides align to TRBD1. V gave up 9 bases and J gave up 7 bases; unmatched junction bases: 13. The CDR3 extends over 14 amino acids. The germline CDR1 and CDR2 sequences are LNHDA and SQIVND (reference sequence). In DNA, the CDR3 is TGTGCCAGCATGCTAATCTATGGACAGGGTGGCTACACCTTC. It specifies CASMLIYGQGGYTF.

This clonotype was recorded many times. The gene calls are TRBV9 and TRBJ1-2, with D possibly matching TRBD1 (5 bases). Germline CDR1 is SGDLS and CDR2 is YYNGEE. With 10 bases removed from V and 8 bases from J, the gap between germline ends came to 12 bases. The CDR3 totals 10 residues. CDR3 sequence (DNA): TGTGCCTCTGAGGGGACGGGCTACACCTTC. Encoded protein: CASEGTGYTF.

In its sample, this clonotype was seen once. The chain is built from TRBV20-1 and TRBJ2-1, with D maybe TRBD2 (5 bases). The CDR3 is 16 residues long. Trimming took 1 base from V and 13 from J, leaving 26 bases between them. The V gene's germline CDR1 is DFQATT and CDR2 SNEGSKA (reference sequence). The CDR3 nucleotides are TGCAGTGCTAGAGGTCGGGCAGGACTTAGTACGAACATTCAGTTCTTC. Protein sequence: CSARGRAGLSTNIQFF.

This clonotype has ten or more counts. The chain has TRBV11-2 and TRBJ1-6; D may be TRBD1 (5 bases). The V gene's germline CDR1 is SGHAT and CDR2 FQNNGV. Trimming cost V 6 bases and J 5 bases, with 11 bases left between them. The CDR3 is 14 residues long. DNA of the CDR3: TGTGCCAGCAGTCACCGGGGCAATAATTCACCCCTCCACTTT. Amino acid sequence: CASSHRGNNSPLHF.

This clonotype turned up a few times. The V call is TRBV7-9, the J call TRBJ2-5; TRBD1 matches 11 bases. Germline trimming cut 5 bases from V and 4 bases from J; bases unmatched to any gene: 3. This CDR3 comprises 14 residues. CDR1 and CDR2 from the germline V gene are SEHNR and FQNEAQ (reference sequence). The CDR3 bases are TGTGCCAGCAGCACCGGGACAGGGGGAGAGACCCAGTACTTC. It codes for CASSTGTGGETQYF.

The chain employs TRBV20-1 and TRBJ2-7, with D maybe TRBD1 (5 bases). Germline V gene lookup returns CDR1 DFQATT and CDR2 SNEGSKA (reference sequence). The CDR3 contains 13 residues. V gave up 6 bases and J gave up 6 bases, with 18 bases separating them. The chain's CDR3 is CSASLDRSGEQYF. The CDR3 DNA follows: TGCAGTGCCAGCCTCGACAGATCGGGCGAGCAGTACTTC.